Listed below are T cell receptor beta chains from one sample, sequenced in a study of blood T cell repertoires in COVID-19. Assay used: immunoSEQ multiplex PCR; TCRdb lists only in-frame clones, some missing. This table has about 260,000 clones, around 93% appearing once. The sequenced material came from PBMCs or T cells enriched from blood (not recorded which). These receptors all stem from a middle-aged man who had been exposed to COVID-19. Each CDR3 is given with its conserved first and last residue. Fields, in order: clone size, D gene, V gene, J gene, CDR3 protein, CDR3 DNA. D genes are given only for firm matches. Clone size is not always given. Where it is, it says once, few, many or a class for expanded clones.

abundance: NA
d_gene: TRBD2
v_gene: TRBV11-3
j_gene: TRBJ2-3
CDR3aa: CASSLSLAGPSTDTQYF
CDR3nt: TGTGCCAGCAGCTTAAGTCTAGCGGGCCCTAGCACAGATACGCAGTATTTT

abundance: once
d_gene: NA
v_gene: TRBV30
j_gene: TRBJ2-2
CDR3aa: CAWSVSGELFF
CDR3nt: TGTGCCTGGAGTGTCTCCGGGGAGCTGTTTTTT

abundance: NA
d_gene: NA
v_gene: TRBV4-3
j_gene: TRBJ2-6
CDR3aa: CASSPQDQGISGANVLTF
CDR3nt: TGCGCCAGCAGCCCACAGGATCAGGGAATCTCTGGGGCCAACGTCCTGACTTTC

abundance: NA
d_gene: NA
v_gene: TRBV28
j_gene: TRBJ1-3
CDR3aa: CASSLSRAGNTIYF
CDR3nt: TGTGCCAGCAGTTTAAGCAGGGCTGGAAACACCATATATTTT

abundance: NA
d_gene: NA
v_gene: TRBV11-2
j_gene: TRBJ1-3
CDR3aa: CASSLHVSGNTIYF
CDR3nt: TGTGCCAGCAGCTTACATGTCTCTGGAAACACCATATATTTT

abundance: NA
d_gene: TRBD1
v_gene: TRBV28
j_gene: TRBJ2-6
CDR3aa: CASSGPGTGTGANVLTF
CDR3nt: TGTGCCAGCAGTGGTCCCGGGACAGGGACTGGGGCCAACGTCCTGACTTTC

abundance: NA
d_gene: NA
v_gene: TRBV19
j_gene: TRBJ1-2
CDR3aa: CASSTTQGYYGYTF
CDR3nt: TGTGCCAGTAGTACCACTCAGGGTTACTATGGCTACACCTTC

abundance: NA
d_gene: NA
v_gene: TRBV18
j_gene: TRBJ1-3
CDR3aa: CASSPLSPSQISGNTIYF
CDR3nt: TGTGCCAGCTCACCACTATCTCCAAGCCAAATCTCTGGAAACACCATATATTTT

abundance: NA
d_gene: TRBD1
v_gene: TRBV2
j_gene: TRBJ2-1
CDR3aa: CASSEAQLSGGLDEQFF
CDR3nt: TGTGCCAGCAGTGAAGCCCAACTATCAGGGGGCTTGGATGAGCAGTTCTTC

abundance: NA
d_gene: TRBD1
v_gene: TRBV9
j_gene: TRBJ1-1
CDR3aa: CASSVQGGNTEAFF
CDR3nt: TGTGCCAGCAGCGTCCAGGGGGGAAACACTGAAGCTTTCTTT

abundance: NA
d_gene: TRBD1
v_gene: TRBV3-1/TRBV3-2
j_gene: TRBJ1-2
CDR3aa: CASSHLEGQGIRTYYGYTF
CDR3nt: TGTGCCAGCAGCCACCTCGAGGGACAGGGCATAAGAACATACTATGGCTACACCTTC

abundance: once
d_gene: TRBD1
v_gene: TRBV5-1
j_gene: TRBJ2-5
CDR3aa: CASRLQGNQETQYF
CDR3nt: TGCGCCAGCAGGCTACAGGGGAACCAAGAGACCCAGTACTTC

abundance: NA
d_gene: NA
v_gene: TRBV5-4
j_gene: TRBJ2-1
CDR3aa: CASSLPGTVINEQFF
CDR3nt: TGTGCCAGCAGCTTGCCCGGGACTGTAATCAATGAGCAGTTCTTC

abundance: NA
d_gene: NA
v_gene: TRBV6-2/TRBV6-3
j_gene: TRBJ2-1
CDR3aa: CASSYSDSVNEQFF
CDR3nt: TGTGCCAGCAGTTACTCGGATAGCGTAAATGAGCAGTTCTTC

abundance: NA
d_gene: TRBD2
v_gene: TRBV9
j_gene: TRBJ2-1
CDR3aa: CASSVGSSGAYNEQFF
CDR3nt: TGTGCCAGCAGCGTAGGGAGTAGCGGGGCGTACAATGAGCAGTTCTTC

abundance: NA
d_gene: NA
v_gene: TRBV27
j_gene: TRBJ2-3
CDR3aa: CASSLSRGTTSTDTQYF
CDR3nt: TGTGCCAGCAGTTTATCAAGGGGAACTACTAGCACAGATACGCAGTATTTT

abundance: NA
d_gene: NA
v_gene: TRBV7-8
j_gene: TRBJ1-2
CDR3aa: CASAPGTLGGYTF
CDR3nt: TGTGCCAGCGCGCCCGGGACATTGGGCGGCTACACCTTC

abundance: NA
d_gene: NA
v_gene: TRBV11-2
j_gene: TRBJ1-1
CDR3aa: CASTLYGLNTEAFF
CDR3nt: TGTGCCAGCACTTTATACGGGTTGAACACTGAAGCTTTCTTT

abundance: NA
d_gene: TRBD2
v_gene: TRBV27
j_gene: TRBJ2-5
CDR3aa: CASSAGLAEETQYF
CDR3nt: TGTGCCAGCAGTGCCGGACTAGCGGAAGAGACCCAGTACTTC

abundance: NA
d_gene: TRBD2
v_gene: TRBV27
j_gene: TRBJ2-5
CDR3aa: CASSLSGTSGGETQYF
CDR3nt: TGTGCCAGCAGTTTATCTGGGACTAGCGGGGGGGAGACCCAGTACTTC

abundance: NA
d_gene: NA
v_gene: TRBV3-1/TRBV3-2
j_gene: TRBJ1-2
CDR3aa: CASSQELRGSGYTF
CDR3nt: TGTGCCAGCAGCCAAGAGTTGCGGGGTTCAGGCTACACCTTC

abundance: NA
d_gene: NA
v_gene: TRBV29-1
j_gene: TRBJ1-2
CDR3aa: CSARTLMDGYTF
CDR3nt: TGCAGCGCCAGGACATTGATGGACGGCTACACCTTC

abundance: NA
d_gene: TRBD1
v_gene: TRBV24-1
j_gene: TRBJ1-6
CDR3aa: CAVRQGGNSPLHF
CDR3nt: TGTGCCGTTCGACAGGGGGGTAATTCACCCCTCCACTTT

abundance: NA
d_gene: NA
v_gene: TRBV28
j_gene: TRBJ2-2
CDR3aa: CASTSRTGELFF
CDR3nt: TGTGCCAGCACCTCGAGAACCGGGGAGCTGTTTTTT

abundance: NA
d_gene: TRBD1
v_gene: TRBV27
j_gene: TRBJ1-2
CDR3aa: CATRGTGGPGGYTF
CDR3nt: TGTGCCACCAGAGGGACAGGGGGCCCGGGGGGCTACACCTTC

abundance: NA
d_gene: TRBD1
v_gene: TRBV5-1
j_gene: TRBJ1-2
CDR3aa: CASSPRFAGGGYGYTF
CDR3nt: TGCGCCAGCAGCCCCAGATTCGCAGGGGGCGGTTATGGCTACACCTTC

abundance: NA
d_gene: TRBD1
v_gene: TRBV24-1
j_gene: TRBJ1-2
CDR3aa: CATSDPGTGSNYGYTF
CDR3nt: TGTGCCACCAGTGATCCCGGGACAGGCTCTAACTATGGCTACACCTTC

abundance: NA
d_gene: NA
v_gene: TRBV3-1/TRBV3-2
j_gene: TRBJ2-5
CDR3aa: CASSQVIPLDTQETQYF
CDR3nt: TGTGCCAGCAGCCAAGTGATTCCCCTTGACACCCAAGAGACCCAGTACTTC

abundance: NA
d_gene: NA
v_gene: TRBV5-4
j_gene: TRBJ1-2
CDR3aa: CASSLRGTSSGGYTF
CDR3nt: TGTGCCAGCAGCTTGAGGGGGACCAGTTCGGGCGGCTACACCTTC

abundance: NA
d_gene: TRBD1
v_gene: TRBV10-3
j_gene: TRBJ2-7
CDR3aa: CAISEGDRVLYEQYF
CDR3nt: TGTGCCATCAGTGAGGGGGACAGGGTTCTTTACGAGCAGTACTTC

abundance: NA
d_gene: NA
v_gene: TRBV19
j_gene: TRBJ1-2
CDR3aa: CASSIIEQRRPGYGYTF
CDR3nt: TGTGCCAGTAGTATAATTGAACAGCGCCGACCGGGGTATGGCTACACCTTC

abundance: NA
d_gene: NA
v_gene: TRBV27
j_gene: TRBJ1-1
CDR3aa: CASSLTRSTEAFF
CDR3nt: TGTGCCAGCAGTTTAACTCGGTCCACTGAAGCTTTCTTT

abundance: NA
d_gene: TRBD2
v_gene: TRBV5-4
j_gene: TRBJ2-5
CDR3aa: CASRLSGTSGRGETQYF
CDR3nt: TGTGCCAGCAGGCTAAGCGGGACTAGCGGGAGAGGAGAGACCCAGTACTTC

abundance: NA
d_gene: TRBD2
v_gene: TRBV19
j_gene: TRBJ2-1
CDR3aa: CASSIVSGIKKEQFF
CDR3nt: TGTGCCAGTAGTATAGTTAGCGGGATTAAGAAGGAGCAGTTCTTC

abundance: NA
d_gene: TRBD2
v_gene: TRBV27
j_gene: TRBJ2-7
CDR3aa: CASSLQASGSYEQYF
CDR3nt: TGTGCCAGCAGTTTACAGGCTAGCGGGAGCTACGAGCAGTACTTC

abundance: NA
d_gene: TRBD1
v_gene: TRBV27
j_gene: TRBJ2-5
CDR3aa: CASSFRDSQETQYF
CDR3nt: TGTGCCAGCAGTTTCCGGGACAGCCAAGAGACCCAGTACTTC

abundance: NA
d_gene: NA
v_gene: TRBV5-5
j_gene: TRBJ2-7
CDR3aa: CASSLAMRDEQYF
CDR3nt: TGTGCCAGCAGCTTGGCAATGCGGGACGAGCAGTACTTC

abundance: NA
d_gene: NA
v_gene: TRBV9
j_gene: TRBJ1-3
CDR3aa: CASSAGAGNTIYF
CDR3nt: TGTGCCAGCAGCGCTGGAGCCGGAAACACCATATATTTT

abundance: NA
d_gene: NA
v_gene: TRBV27
j_gene: TRBJ1-4
CDR3aa: CASSLFPREANEKLFF
CDR3nt: TGTGCCAGCAGTTTATTTCCCAGGGAGGCTAATGAAAAACTGTTTTTT

abundance: NA
d_gene: NA
v_gene: TRBV7-2
j_gene: TRBJ2-2
CDR3aa: CASSSRGTNTGELFF
CDR3nt: TGTGCCAGCAGCTCGCGGGGAACGAACACCGGGGAGCTGTTTTTT

abundance: NA
d_gene: TRBD1
v_gene: TRBV3-1/TRBV3-2
j_gene: TRBJ1-3
CDR3aa: CASSPRDRSSGNTIYF
CDR3nt: TGTGCCAGCAGCCCTCGGGACAGGAGCTCTGGAAACACCATATATTTT

abundance: NA
d_gene: NA
v_gene: TRBV27
j_gene: TRBJ2-1
CDR3aa: CASSMGLYYNEQFF
CDR3nt: TGTGCCAGCAGTATGGGACTTTACTACAATGAGCAGTTCTTC

abundance: NA
d_gene: NA
v_gene: TRBV27
j_gene: TRBJ1-4
CDR3aa: CASSLERAANEKLFF
CDR3nt: TGTGCCAGCAGTTTAGAGAGGGCTGCTAATGAAAAACTGTTTTTT

abundance: NA
d_gene: NA
v_gene: TRBV12-3/TRBV12-4
j_gene: TRBJ1-1
CDR3aa: CASRVRLRTEAFF
CDR3nt: TGTGCCAGCCGGGTGAGGTTGCGCACTGAAGCTTTCTTT

abundance: NA
d_gene: NA
v_gene: TRBV12-2
j_gene: TRBJ2-7
CDR3aa: CASRLEDLGAHEQYF
CDR3nt: TGTGCAAGTCGCTTAGAGGATTTGGGGGCCCACGAGCAGTACTTC

abundance: once
d_gene: TRBD2
v_gene: TRBV28
j_gene: TRBJ2-3
CDR3aa: CASSSPLSGGDTQYF
CDR3nt: TGTGCCAGCAGTTCCCCCCTTTCGGGGGGAGATACGCAGTATTTT

abundance: NA
d_gene: NA
v_gene: TRBV28
j_gene: TRBJ1-6
CDR3aa: CASAGIYNSPLHF
CDR3nt: TGTGCCAGCGCGGGAATTTATAATTCACCCCTCCACTTT

abundance: NA
d_gene: NA
v_gene: TRBV11-2
j_gene: TRBJ2-7
CDR3aa: CASSRGDWNTYEQYF
CDR3nt: TGTGCCAGCAGCCGGGGAGACTGGAATACTTACGAGCAGTACTTC

abundance: NA
d_gene: NA
v_gene: TRBV3-1/TRBV3-2
j_gene: TRBJ2-2
CDR3aa: CASRLGHSNTGELFF
CDR3nt: TGTGCCAGCAGGCTAGGACATTCGAACACCGGGGAGCTGTTTTTT

abundance: NA
d_gene: NA
v_gene: TRBV3-1/TRBV3-2
j_gene: TRBJ1-4
CDR3aa: CASSTTVSNEKLFF
CDR3nt: TGTGCCAGCAGTACCACAGTCTCAAATGAAAAACTGTTTTTT

abundance: NA
d_gene: NA
v_gene: TRBV7-2
j_gene: TRBJ2-3
CDR3aa: CASSPGTSTDTQYF
CDR3nt: TGTGCCAGCAGCCCCGGGACTAGCACAGATACGCAGTATTTT

abundance: NA
d_gene: NA
v_gene: TRBV29-1
j_gene: TRBJ2-7
CDR3aa: CSVALGLAAYYEQYF
CDR3nt: TGCAGCGTTGCGTTGGGGTTAGCGGCGTACTACGAGCAGTACTTC

abundance: NA
d_gene: NA
v_gene: TRBV19
j_gene: TRBJ2-7
CDR3aa: CASSIDLTTGFNEQYF
CDR3nt: TGTGCCAGTAGTATAGACCTAACAACAGGGTTCAACGAGCAGTACTTC

abundance: NA
d_gene: TRBD1
v_gene: TRBV6-2/TRBV6-3
j_gene: TRBJ2-3
CDR3aa: CASSYEWQTGGAFPGTDTQYF
CDR3nt: TGTGCCAGCAGTTACGAATGGCAAACAGGGGGCGCTTTCCCTGGCACAGATACGCAGTATTTT

abundance: NA
d_gene: TRBD1
v_gene: TRBV4-1
j_gene: TRBJ2-1
CDR3aa: CASSPGQGFNNEQFF
CDR3nt: TGCGCCAGCAGCCCCGGACAGGGCTTTAACAATGAGCAGTTCTTC